This T cell receptor (beta chain) was identified in a study of blood T cells in healthy people across ages (dated by TCRdb to the mid-2010s). In the study overall: In model experiments, template switching captured about one uniquely barcoded TCR beta cDNA molecule for every two T cells. To track age-related changes in TCR beta repertoire diversity, the study relied on deep sequencing normalized with unique cDNA molecular identifiers. The donors were split into four age groups: young (average around 15 years), middle-aged (nearly 40), aged (approximately 60) and long-lived (roughly 88). Donors of different ages were randomly distributed across sequencing lanes to avoid experimental bias. Two additional independent replicas of 1 million unique cDNA reads from the same blood draw were analyzed for two donors (one aged 18 to 30 and one aged 80 or older).

The library was prepared using 5' RACE. The instrument was an Illumina HiSeq 2500. A second roughly 6 to 12 cycle PCR used a sample-barcoded 5' primer and a J-beta primer mix. A unique molecular identifier was introduced onto each TCR beta cDNA molecule by a template-switch 5' adaptor carrying 12 random nucleotides. Each sample yielded at least 2.5 million CDR3-containing paired-end reads. First-strand cDNA was synthesized from all RNA with the Mint cDNA synthesis kit, primed by a TRBC-specific oligonucleotide. Following uracil-DNA glycosylase treatment, all cDNA underwent a first 18-cycle PCR with the universal primers M1SS and BC2_uni_R. In the paper's pipeline: For normalization, 1 million high-quality reads, each with a distinct molecular identifier, were randomly selected from each sample. Reads with shared molecular identifiers were discarded instead of being binned into consensus sequences. MiTCR, with a Q25 quality threshold and the strictest error-elimination algorithm, was used for CDR3 identification, clonotype clustering and error correction. A nonparametric unseen species model using Euler transformation provided a lower-bound estimate of total TCR beta diversity. TCRdb passed the public sequencing reads through fastp at Q25 and MiXCR, retaining productive beta sequences. For every CDR3 protein sequence, its rows merge into one entry that carries the most common genes and DNA. TCRdb's processing, not the authors' own work, is the source of the V and J calls. The sample table holds about a million distinct CDR3 sequences, of which approximately 38% were seen once. Together, the top ten hold roughly 14% of the sample.

General study outcomes and caveats: As age increased, observed TCR beta diversity per million T cells dropped in a roughly linear way, and a significant reduction was already evident by age roughly 36. Donor CMV infection status was unknown, potentially confounding age-related changes in expanded clonotypes. Since profiling was done on bulk unsorted PBMCs, naive and antigen-experienced compartments could not be conclusively compared. The long-lived group showed more naive CD4+ T cells, fewer expanded clones and increased TCR diversity than the aged group, suggesting age selection. Estimates of total diversity based on one million sequenced T cells were considered lower bounds and underestimates. A strong correlation was found between observed TCR beta diversity and the percentage of naive T cells measured by flow cytometry.

Trimming removed 4 bases from V and 7 bases from J, leaving 20 bases between the germline ends. Taken from cysteine to phenylalanine, the CDR3 has 15 residues. Kept here is only the CDR3 DNA, which spans 45 bases and is read in frame from base 1. As encoded in the germline V gene, CDR1 is SGHVS while CDR2 is FNYEAQ. Points on this clonotype: Its antigen specificity is not known. Base qualities are not provided; no much larger clone lies one nucleotide away.

Systemically healthy Caucasian individuals from Russia, about 38 in total and aged roughly 6 to 100 years, were included as donors. Each donor gave approximately 9.3 milliliters of peripheral blood, collected into EDTA-treated Vacutainer tubes. PBMCs were isolated by Ficoll-Paque density-gradient centrifugation, with at least 6 million obtained per sample. Trizol reagent was used to extract total RNA from the PBMCs, yielding at least 6 micrograms per sample. For every donor, an aliquot of PBMCs went through flow cytometry to measure the percentages of naive CD45RAhigh/CD27high T cells. This clonotype originated in a man younger than 35 in good health. Sequences were obtained from blood. The chain is made from TRBV7-6 and TRBJ2-7, and the D gene may be TRBD1, 6 bases matching. The DNA sequence is TGTGCCAGCAGCTCTAGGACAGACTCATACAATGAGCAGTACTTC. It encodes CASSSRTDSYNEQYF. This CDR3, with the reference TRBV7-6 and TRBJ2-7 proteins standing in past its ends, gives the full variable domain GAGVSQSPRYKVTKRGQDVALRCDPISGHVSLYWYRQALGQGPEFLTYFNYEAQQDKSGLPNDRFSAERPEGSISTLTIQRTEQRDSAMYRCASSSRTDSYNEQYFGPGTRLTVT.